This TCR beta chain was obtained from a study of T cell responses to AZD1222 COVID-19 vaccine. Turning to the study itself: Investigators merged groups given second doses at roughly 4 or roughly 12 weeks. Study-wide results and caveats: Clonal diversity was possibly underestimated, and the donors were mostly white British, with more females.

The trim removed 0 bases at V and 2 bases at J, leaving 8 bases unmatched. The CDR3 is made up of 18 amino acids. Per germline, CDR1 LGHNA and CDR2 YSLEER. Note on this clone: Its antigen is unidentified.

Libraries were prepared by immunoSEQ multiplex PCR; TCRdb keeps only in-frame clonotypes and omits some of them. This sample has 95,000 to 150,000 clones; 92% occur once, and the top ten carry 11% to 15%. The sequences come from peripheral blood, collected on day 0 of AZD1222 vaccination. The chain combines TRBV4-3 with TRBJ2-3; 10 bases match TRBD2. This receptor was identified in an adult in good health. The CDR3: CASSQELAGDSYTDTQYF. CDR3 DNA: TGCGCCAGCAGCCAAGAGCTAGCGGGAGACTCCTACACAGATACGCAGTATTTT.